This T cell receptor (beta chain) was recovered during a study of T cell repertoires in cytomegalovirus infection. TCRdb reprocessed the reads with MiXCR, giving one entry per CDR3 protein. There are 60,000 to 75,000 distinct CDR3 sequences in the sample; over 3.5% occur only once, and around 21% lies in the top ten. This clonotype came up many times. Material: PBMCs. This TCR was sampled from a human donor in good health (CMV status not recorded). Some clones in this sample may be carry-over from other donors' samples.

The DNA of the CDR3 is TGCGCCAGCAGCCGTTGGGACACTGGAAATTCACCCCTCCACTTT. Translation gives CASSRWDTGNSPLHF. This sequence joins TRBV5-1 and TRBJ1-6; TRBD1 is a possible D gene (6 bases). Germline-derived CDR1 and CDR2 are SGHRS and YFSETQ. Trimming stripped 4 bases from V and 7 bases from J, with 15 bases between. The length of the CDR3 is 15 residues.